This T cell receptor (beta chain) was sequenced during a study of blood T cells in healthy people across ages. This clonotype showed up just a few times. Healthy Russian Caucasian donors spanned ages roughly 6 to 100 years. The draw of peripheral blood yielded ten milliliters from each donor. Next came a second PCR, run for about 7 to 12 cycles, which used a sample-barcoded 5' primer along with a J-beta primer mix. TCRdb redid the calling of the 5' RACE reads with MiXCR, one entry per CDR3 protein. The sample lists 1.8 million or so distinct CDR3 sequences, roughly two fifths occurring once. In germline, CDR1 is DFQATT, CDR2 SNEGSKA (reference sequence). The CDR3 sequence is 14 residues long. V dropped 5 bases and J dropped 0 bases, with 14 bases sitting between them.

Material: blood. This chain uses TRBV20-1 with TRBJ2-7, with D unclear. The sequence was obtained from a human donor in good health. The CDR3 DNA reads as TGCAGTGCTCCCCTCCGGACCAACTCCTACGAGCAGTACTTC. This sequence encodes CSAPLRTNSYEQYF.